This TCR beta chain was obtained from a study of brain T cells in children with intractable seizures. Sequencing used immunoSEQ multiplex PCR; TCRdb keeps in-frame clones, though not all of them. The table lists over 95,000 clones, 94% of them singletons. The J segment lost 4 bases and the V segment lost 0 bases, leaving 4 bases of the junction unmatched. Germline assignment: CDR1 LNHNV and CDR2 YYDKDF (reference sequence). There are 15 residues in the CDR3. The chain links TRBV15 to TRBJ2-7, with 9 bases fitting TRBD1. The origin of this receptor is a boy in the first two years of life with hemimegalencephaly and intractable seizures. The sequencing here drew on peripheral blood, taken at surgery. The CDR3 here is CATSRDLGQGYEQYF. The CDR3 DNA sequence: TGTGCCACCAGCAGAGATTTGGGACAGGGATACGAGCAGTACTTC.